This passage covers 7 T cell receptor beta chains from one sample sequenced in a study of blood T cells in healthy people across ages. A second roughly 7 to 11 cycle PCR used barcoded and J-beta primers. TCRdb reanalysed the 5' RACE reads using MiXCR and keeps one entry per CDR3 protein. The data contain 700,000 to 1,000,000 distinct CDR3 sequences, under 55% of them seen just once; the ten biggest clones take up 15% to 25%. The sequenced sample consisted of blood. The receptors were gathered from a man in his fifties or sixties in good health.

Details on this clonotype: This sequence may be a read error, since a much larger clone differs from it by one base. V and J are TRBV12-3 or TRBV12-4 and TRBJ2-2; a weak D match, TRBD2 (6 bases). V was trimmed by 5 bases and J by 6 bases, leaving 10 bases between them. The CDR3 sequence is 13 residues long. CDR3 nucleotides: TGTGCCAGCAGTGGCGGGGTTTCCGGGGAGCTGTTTTTT. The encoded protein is CASSGGVSGELFF.

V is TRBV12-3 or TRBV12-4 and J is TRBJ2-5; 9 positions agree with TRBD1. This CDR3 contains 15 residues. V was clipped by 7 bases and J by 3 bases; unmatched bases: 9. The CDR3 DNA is TGTGCCAGCACCCGTCAAGGACAGGGGAAAGAGACCCAGTACTTC. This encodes CASTRQGQGKETQYF.

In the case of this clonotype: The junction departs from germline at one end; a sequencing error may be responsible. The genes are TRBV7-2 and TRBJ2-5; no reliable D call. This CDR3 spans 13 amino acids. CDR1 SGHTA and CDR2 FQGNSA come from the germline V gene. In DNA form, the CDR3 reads TGTGCCGGCAGCCCCGGCCCTCAAGAGACCCAGTACTTC. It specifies CAGSPGPQETQYF.

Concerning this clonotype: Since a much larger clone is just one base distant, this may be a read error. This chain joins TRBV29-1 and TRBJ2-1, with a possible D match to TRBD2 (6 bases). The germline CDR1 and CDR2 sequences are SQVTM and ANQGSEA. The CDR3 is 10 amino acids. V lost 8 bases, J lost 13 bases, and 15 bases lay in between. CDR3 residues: CSCGEETQFF. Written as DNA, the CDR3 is TGCAGCTGCGGGGAAGAGACCCAGTTCTTC.

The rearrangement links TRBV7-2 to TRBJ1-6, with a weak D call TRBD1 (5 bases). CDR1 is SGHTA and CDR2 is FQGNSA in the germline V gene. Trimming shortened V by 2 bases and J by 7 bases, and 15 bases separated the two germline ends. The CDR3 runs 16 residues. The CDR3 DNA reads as TGTGCCAGCAGCTTACTATCCGGGGGAAGGAATTCACCCCTCCACTTT. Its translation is CASSLLSGGRNSPLHF.

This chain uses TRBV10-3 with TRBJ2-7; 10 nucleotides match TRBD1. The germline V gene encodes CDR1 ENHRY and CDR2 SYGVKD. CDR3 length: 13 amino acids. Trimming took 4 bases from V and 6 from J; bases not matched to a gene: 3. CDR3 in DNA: TGTGCCATCAGTGGGGGACAGGGGAGCGAGCAGTACTTC. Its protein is CAISGGQGSEQYF.

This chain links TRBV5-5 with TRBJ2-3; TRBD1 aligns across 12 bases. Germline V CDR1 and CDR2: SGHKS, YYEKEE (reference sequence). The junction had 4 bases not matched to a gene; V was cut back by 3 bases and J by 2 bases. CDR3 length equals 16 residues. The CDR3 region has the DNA TGTGCCAGCAGCTGGGACAGGGGGCTTCCCACAGATACGCAGTATTTT. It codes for CASSWDRGLPTDTQYF. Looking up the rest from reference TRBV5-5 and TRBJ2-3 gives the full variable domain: DAGVTQSPTHLIKTRGQQVTLRCSPISGHKSVSWYQQVLGQGPQFIFQYYEKEERGRGNFPDRFSARQFPNYSSELNVNALLLGDSALYLCASSWDRGLPTDTQYFGPGTRLTVL.